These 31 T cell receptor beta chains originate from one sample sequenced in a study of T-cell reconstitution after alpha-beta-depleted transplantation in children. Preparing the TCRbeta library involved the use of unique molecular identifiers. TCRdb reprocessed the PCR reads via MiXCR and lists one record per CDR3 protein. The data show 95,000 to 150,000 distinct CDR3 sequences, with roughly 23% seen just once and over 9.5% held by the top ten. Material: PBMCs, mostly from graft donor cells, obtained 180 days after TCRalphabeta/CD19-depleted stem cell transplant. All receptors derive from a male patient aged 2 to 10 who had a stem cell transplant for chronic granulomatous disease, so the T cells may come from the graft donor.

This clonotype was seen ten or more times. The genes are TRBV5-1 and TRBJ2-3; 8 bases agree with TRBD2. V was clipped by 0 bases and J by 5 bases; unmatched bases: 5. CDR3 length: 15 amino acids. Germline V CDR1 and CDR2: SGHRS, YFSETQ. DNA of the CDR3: TGCGCCAGCAGCTTGGAGGGGACTAGGGGAGATACGCAGTATTTT. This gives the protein CASSLEGTRGDTQYF.

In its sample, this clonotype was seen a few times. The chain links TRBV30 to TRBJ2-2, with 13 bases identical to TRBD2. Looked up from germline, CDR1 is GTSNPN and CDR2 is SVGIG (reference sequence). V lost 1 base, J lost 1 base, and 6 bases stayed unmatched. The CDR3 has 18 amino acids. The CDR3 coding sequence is TGTGCCTGGAGTGGTATGGGACTAGCGGGACGGAACACCGGGGAGCTGTTTTTT. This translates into CAWSGMGLAGRNTGELFF.

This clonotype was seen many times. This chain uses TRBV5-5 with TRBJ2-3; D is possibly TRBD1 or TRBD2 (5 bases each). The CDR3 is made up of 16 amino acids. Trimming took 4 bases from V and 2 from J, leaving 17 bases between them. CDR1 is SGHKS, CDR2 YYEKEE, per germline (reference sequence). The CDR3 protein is CASSLRDRRHTDTQYF. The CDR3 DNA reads TGTGCCAGCAGCCTTCGGGACCGCCGCCACACAGATACGCAGTATTTT.

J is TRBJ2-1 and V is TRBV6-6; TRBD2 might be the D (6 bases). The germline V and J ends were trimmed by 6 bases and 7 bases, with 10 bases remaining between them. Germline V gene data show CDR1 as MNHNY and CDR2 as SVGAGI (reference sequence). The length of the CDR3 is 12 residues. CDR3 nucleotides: TGTGCCAGCAGGGATGGAGGGAATGAGCAGTTCTTC. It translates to CASRDGGNEQFF.

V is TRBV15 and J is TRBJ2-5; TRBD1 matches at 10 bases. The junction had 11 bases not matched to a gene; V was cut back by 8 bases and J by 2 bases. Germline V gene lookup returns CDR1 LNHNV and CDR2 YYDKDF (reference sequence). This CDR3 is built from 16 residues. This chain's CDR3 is CATGAIDRGLQETQYF. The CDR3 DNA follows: TGTGCCACCGGGGCAATCGACAGGGGGCTTCAAGAGACCCAGTACTTC. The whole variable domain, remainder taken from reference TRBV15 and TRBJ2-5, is DAMVIQNPRYQVTQFGKPVTLSCSQTLNHNVMYWYQQKSSQAPKLLFHYYDKDFNNEADTPDNFQSRRPNTSFCFLDIRSPGLGDTAMYLCATGAIDRGLQETQYFGPGTRLLVL.

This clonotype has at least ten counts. The CDR3 sequence is CASSPRVGGRIYEQFF. CDR3 nucleotides: TGTGCCAGCAGCCCTAGGGTCGGCGGGAGGATTTATGAGCAGTTCTTC. The chain joins TRBV7-3 to TRBJ2-1; 8 positions match TRBD2. This CDR3 has 16 residues. The germline gives CDR1 SGHTA, CDR2 FQGTGA. V lost 5 bases, J lost 8 bases, and 14 bases stayed unmatched.

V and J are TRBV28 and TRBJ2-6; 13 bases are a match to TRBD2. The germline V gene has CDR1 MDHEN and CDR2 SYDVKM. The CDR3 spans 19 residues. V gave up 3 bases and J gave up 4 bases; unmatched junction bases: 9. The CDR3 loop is CASSFDGTSGIHGANVLTF. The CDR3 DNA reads TGTGCCAGCAGTTTCGACGGGACTAGCGGGATACACGGGGCCAACGTCCTGACTTTC.

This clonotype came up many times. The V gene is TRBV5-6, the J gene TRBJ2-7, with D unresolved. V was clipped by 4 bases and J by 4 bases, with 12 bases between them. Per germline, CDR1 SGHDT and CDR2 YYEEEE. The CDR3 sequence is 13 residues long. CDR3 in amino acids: CASSGPRSYEQYF. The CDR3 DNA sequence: TGTGCCAGCAGCGGGCCGAGGTCGTACGAGCAGTACTTC.

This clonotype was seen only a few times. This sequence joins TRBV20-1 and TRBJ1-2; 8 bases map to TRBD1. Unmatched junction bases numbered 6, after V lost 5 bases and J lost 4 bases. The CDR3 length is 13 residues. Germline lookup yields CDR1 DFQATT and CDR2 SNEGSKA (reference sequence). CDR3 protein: CSAVGQGLYGYTF. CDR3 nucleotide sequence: TGCAGTGCTGTTGGACAGGGCCTCTATGGCTACACCTTC.

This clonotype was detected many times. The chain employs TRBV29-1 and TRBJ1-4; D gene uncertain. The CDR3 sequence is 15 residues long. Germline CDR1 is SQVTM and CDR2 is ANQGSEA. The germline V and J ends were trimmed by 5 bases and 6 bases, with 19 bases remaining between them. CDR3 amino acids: CSVSLPQQKDEKLFF. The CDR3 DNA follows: TGCAGCGTTTCCCTCCCTCAGCAAAAGGATGAAAAACTGTTTTTT.

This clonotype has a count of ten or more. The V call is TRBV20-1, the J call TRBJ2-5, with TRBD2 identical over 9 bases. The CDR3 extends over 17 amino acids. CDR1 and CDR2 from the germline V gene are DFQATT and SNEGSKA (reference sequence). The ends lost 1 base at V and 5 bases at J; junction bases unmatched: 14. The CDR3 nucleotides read TGCAGTGCTAGAGGCCCTAGCGGGACGGCGATTGGGGAGACCCAGTACTTC. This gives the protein CSARGPSGTAIGETQYF.

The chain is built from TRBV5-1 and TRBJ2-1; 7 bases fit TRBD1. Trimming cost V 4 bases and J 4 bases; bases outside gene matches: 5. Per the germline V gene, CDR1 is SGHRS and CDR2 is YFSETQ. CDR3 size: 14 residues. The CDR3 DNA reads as TGCGCCAGCAGCGATCCGGGACAGTACAATGAGCAGTTCTTC. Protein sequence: CASSDPGQYNEQFF.

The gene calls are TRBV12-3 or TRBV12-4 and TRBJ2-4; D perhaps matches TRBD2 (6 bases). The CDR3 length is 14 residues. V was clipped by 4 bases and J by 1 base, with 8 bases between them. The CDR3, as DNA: TGTGCCAGCAGTTGGGGGGAGGCCAAAAACATTCAGTACTTC. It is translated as CASSWGEAKNIQYF.

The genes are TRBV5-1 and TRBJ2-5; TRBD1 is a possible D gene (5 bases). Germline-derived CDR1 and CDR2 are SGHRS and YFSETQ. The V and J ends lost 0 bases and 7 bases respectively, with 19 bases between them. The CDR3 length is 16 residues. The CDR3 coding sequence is TGCGCCAGCAGCTTGGCCAGGGATGGACCGTTTGGGACCCAGTACTTC. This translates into CASSLARDGPFGTQYF.

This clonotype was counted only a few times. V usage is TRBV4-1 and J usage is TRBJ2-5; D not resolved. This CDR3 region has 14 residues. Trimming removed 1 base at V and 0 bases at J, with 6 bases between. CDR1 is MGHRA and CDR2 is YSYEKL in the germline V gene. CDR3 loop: CASSQVADQETQYF. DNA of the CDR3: TGCGCCAGCAGCCAAGTCGCAGACCAAGAGACCCAGTACTTC.

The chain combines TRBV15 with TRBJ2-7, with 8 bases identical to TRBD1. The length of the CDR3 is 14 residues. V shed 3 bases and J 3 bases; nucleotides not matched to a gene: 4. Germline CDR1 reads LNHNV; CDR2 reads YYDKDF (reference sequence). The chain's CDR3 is CATSRGTGDYEQYF. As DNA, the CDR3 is TGTGCCACCAGCAGGGGGACAGGAGACTACGAGCAGTACTTC.

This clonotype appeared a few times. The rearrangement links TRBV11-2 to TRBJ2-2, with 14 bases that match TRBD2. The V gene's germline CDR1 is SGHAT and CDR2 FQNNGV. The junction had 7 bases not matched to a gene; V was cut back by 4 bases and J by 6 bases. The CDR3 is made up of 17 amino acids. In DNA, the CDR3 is TGTGCCAGCAGCTCGGGACTAGCGGGGGTGAAGGCCGGGGAGCTGTTTTTT. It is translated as CASSSGLAGVKAGELFF.

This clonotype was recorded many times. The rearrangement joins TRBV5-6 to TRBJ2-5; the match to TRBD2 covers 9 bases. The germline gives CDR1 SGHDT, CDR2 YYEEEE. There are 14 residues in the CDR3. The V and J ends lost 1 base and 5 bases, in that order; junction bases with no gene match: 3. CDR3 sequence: CASSLRLAGETQYF. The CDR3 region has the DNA TGTGCCAGCAGCTTGCGCCTAGCGGGGGAGACCCAGTACTTC.

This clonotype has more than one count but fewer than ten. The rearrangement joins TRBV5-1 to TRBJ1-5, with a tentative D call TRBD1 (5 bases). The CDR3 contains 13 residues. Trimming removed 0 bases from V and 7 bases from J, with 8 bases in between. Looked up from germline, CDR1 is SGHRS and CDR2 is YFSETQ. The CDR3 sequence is CASSLGQGQPQHF. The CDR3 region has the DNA TGCGCCAGCAGCTTGGGGCAGGGACAGCCCCAGCATTTT.

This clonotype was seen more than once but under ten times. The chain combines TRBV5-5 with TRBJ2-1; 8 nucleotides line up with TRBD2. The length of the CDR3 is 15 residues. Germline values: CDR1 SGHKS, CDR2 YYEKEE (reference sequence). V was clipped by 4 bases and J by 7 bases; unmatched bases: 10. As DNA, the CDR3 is TGTGCCAGCAGCCACAGACGGGGACTAGTTAATGAGCAGTTCTTC. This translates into CASSHRRGLVNEQFF. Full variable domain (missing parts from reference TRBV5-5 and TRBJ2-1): DAGVTQSPTHLIKTRGQQVTLRCSPISGHKSVSWYQQVLGQGPQFIFQYYEKEERGRGNFPDRFSARQFPNYSSELNVNALLLGDSALYLCASSHRRGLVNEQFFGPGTRLTVL.

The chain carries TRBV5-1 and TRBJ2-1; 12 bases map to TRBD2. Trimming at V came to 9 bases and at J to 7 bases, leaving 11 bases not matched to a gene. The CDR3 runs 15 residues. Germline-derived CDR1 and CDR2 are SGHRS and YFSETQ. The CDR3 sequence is CATSRTSGERNEQFF. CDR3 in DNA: TGCGCCACCTCTAGGACTAGCGGGGAGCGAAATGAGCAGTTCTTC.

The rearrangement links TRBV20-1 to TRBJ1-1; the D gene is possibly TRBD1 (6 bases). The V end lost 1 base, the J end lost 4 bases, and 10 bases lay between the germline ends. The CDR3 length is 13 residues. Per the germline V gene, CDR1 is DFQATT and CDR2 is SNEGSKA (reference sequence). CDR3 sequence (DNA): TGCAGTGCTAGAGCAAGGGGGGGCACTGAAGCTTTCTTT. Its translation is CSARARGGTEAFF.

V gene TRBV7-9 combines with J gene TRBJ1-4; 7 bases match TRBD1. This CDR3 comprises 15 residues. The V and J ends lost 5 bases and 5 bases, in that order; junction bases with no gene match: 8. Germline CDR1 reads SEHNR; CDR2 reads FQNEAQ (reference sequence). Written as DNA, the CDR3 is TGTGCCAGCAGCCGTACCGGGACAGCCAATGAAAAACTGTTTTTT. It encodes CASSRTGTANEKLFF.

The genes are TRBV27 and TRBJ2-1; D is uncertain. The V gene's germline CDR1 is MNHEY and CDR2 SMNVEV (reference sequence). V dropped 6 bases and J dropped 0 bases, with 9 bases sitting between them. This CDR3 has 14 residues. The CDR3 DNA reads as TGTGCCAGCAGCTCGGGCCTCTCCTACAATGAGCAGTTCTTC. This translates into CASSSGLSYNEQFF.

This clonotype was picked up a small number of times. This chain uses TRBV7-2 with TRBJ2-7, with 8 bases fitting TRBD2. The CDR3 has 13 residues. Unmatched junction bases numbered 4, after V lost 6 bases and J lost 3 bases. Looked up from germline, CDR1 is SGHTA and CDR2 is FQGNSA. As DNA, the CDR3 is TGTGCCAGCAGTCAAAGCGGGAGCTACGAGCAGTACTTC. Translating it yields CASSQSGSYEQYF. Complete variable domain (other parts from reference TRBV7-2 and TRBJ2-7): GAGVSQSPSNKVTEKGKDVELRCDPISGHTALYWYRQSLGQGLEFLIYFQGNSAPDKSGLPSDRFSAERTGGSVSTLTIQRTQQEDSAVYLCASSQSGSYEQYFGPGTRLTVT.

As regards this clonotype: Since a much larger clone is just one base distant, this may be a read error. This CDR3 is CSVGTSGRSSEQCF. CDR3 sequence (DNA): TGCAGCGTGGGGACTAGCGGGAGGTCGTCCGAGCAGTGCTTC. The chain combines TRBV29-1 with TRBJ2-7; 15 bases line up with TRBD2. CDR3 length equals 14 residues. Per the germline V gene, CDR1 is SQVTM and CDR2 is ANQGSEA.

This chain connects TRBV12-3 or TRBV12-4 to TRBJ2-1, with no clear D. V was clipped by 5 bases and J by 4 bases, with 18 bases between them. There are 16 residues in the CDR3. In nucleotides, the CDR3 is TGTGCCAGCAGTCCTTTTGGCAACCAACTTTACAATGAGCAGTTCTTC. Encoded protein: CASSPFGNQLYNEQFF.

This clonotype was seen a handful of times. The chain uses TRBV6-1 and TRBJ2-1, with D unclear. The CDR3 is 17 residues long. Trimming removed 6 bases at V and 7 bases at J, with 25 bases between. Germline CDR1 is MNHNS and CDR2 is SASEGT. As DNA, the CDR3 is TGTGCCAGCAGCCCCTTGGTAGAGATTGCGCTTTGGAATGAGCAGTTCTTC. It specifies CASSPLVEIALWNEQFF.

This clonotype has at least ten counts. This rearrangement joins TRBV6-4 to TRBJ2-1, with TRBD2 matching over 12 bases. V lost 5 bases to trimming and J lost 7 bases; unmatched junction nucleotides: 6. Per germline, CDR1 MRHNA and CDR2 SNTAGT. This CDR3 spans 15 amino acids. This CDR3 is CASSRLAGAGNEQFF. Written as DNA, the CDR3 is TGTGCCAGCAGTCGACTAGCGGGAGCGGGTAATGAGCAGTTCTTC.

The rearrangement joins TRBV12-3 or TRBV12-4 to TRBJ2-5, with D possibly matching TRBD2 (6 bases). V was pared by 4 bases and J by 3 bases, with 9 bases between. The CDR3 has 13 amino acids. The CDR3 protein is CASSSWTKETQYF. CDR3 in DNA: TGTGCCAGCAGTTCCTGGACTAAAGAGACCCAGTACTTC.

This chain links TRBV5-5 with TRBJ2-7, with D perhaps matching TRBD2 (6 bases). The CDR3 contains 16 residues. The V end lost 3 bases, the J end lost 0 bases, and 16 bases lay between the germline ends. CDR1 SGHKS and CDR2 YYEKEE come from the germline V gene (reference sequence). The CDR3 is CASSYPPAGSSYEQYF. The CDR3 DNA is TGTGCCAGCAGCTACCCACCAGCGGGTAGCTCCTACGAGCAGTACTTC. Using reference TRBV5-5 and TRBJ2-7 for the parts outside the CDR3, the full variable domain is DAGVTQSPTHLIKTRGQQVTLRCSPISGHKSVSWYQQVLGQGPQFIFQYYEKEERGRGNFPDRFSARQFPNYSSELNVNALLLGDSALYLCASSYPPAGSSYEQYFGPGTRLTVT.